This TCR beta chain was found in a study of blood T cell repertoires in COVID-19. As originally analysed: Quantification of nucleated cells was approximated via reference gene primer amplification. Sequenced by immunoSEQ multiplex PCR; TCRdb stores in-frame clones only, minus some. V, J and clone size were drawn from that table, and D and trimming were deduced from the DNA. The sample carries under 350,000 clones, approximately 83% recorded once. CDR3 length equals 13 residues. Trimming removed 1 base at V and 10 bases at J, with 13 bases between. In germline, CDR1 is LGHNA, CDR2 YNFKEQ. The source is a woman between 40 and 55 years old with acute COVID-19. The genes are TRBV4-2 and TRBJ2-5; possibly TRBD2 for D (5 bases). The sequencing input was PBMCs or T cells enriched from blood (not recorded which). The CDR3: CASSQGVFGDQYF. The CDR3 nucleotides are TGTGCCAGCAGCCAAGGTGTGTTCGGGGACCAGTACTTC.